This T cell receptor (beta chain) was retrieved from a study of vaccination and CD4 T cells after COVID-19. With respect to this clonotype: The target antigen is unknown.

Trimming took 0 bases from V and 8 from J, leaving 14 bases between them. CDR1 and CDR2 (germline): SGHTA, FQGNSA. The CDR3 is 15 residues long. Regarding treatment: roughly 10-day PBMC culture with coronavirus spike peptide pools or control peptides (ViraFEST assay). Every positive PCR date fell between March and December 2020, earlier than the US Alpha, Beta and Delta variants. Cultured CD4+ T cells had their DNA profiled by the Oncomine TCR Beta short-read assay. Genomic DNA from cultured CD4+ T cells was extracted. TCRdb used MiXCR to reprocess the PCR reads, holding one entry per CDR3 protein. This sample has about 20,000 distinct CDR3 sequences, with about 50% found just once. Study-wide findings and caveats: Nearly all convalescent vaccine-specific clones, 304 of 307, recognized only SARS-CoV-2 spike.

This chain links TRBV7-2 with TRBJ1-5, with D unresolved. The source material was CD4+ T cells from blood, cultured in vitro. The sequence derives from a human donor who had recovered from COVID-19. The CDR3 region is CASSLAGWGVKPQHF. The CDR3 region has the DNA TGTGCCAGCAGCTTAGCGGGTTGGGGAGTGAAGCCCCAGCATTTT.